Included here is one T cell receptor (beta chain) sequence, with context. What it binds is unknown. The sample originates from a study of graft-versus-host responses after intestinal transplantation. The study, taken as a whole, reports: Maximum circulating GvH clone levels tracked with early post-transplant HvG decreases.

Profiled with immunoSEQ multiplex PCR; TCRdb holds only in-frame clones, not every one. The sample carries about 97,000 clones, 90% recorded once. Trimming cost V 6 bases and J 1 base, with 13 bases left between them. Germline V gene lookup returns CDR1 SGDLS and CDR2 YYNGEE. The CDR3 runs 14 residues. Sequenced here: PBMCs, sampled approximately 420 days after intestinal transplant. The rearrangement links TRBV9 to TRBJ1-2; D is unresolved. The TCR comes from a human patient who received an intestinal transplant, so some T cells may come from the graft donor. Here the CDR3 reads CASNIEGNNYGYTF. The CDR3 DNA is TGTGCCAGCAACATCGAGGGCAATAACTATGGCTACACCTTC.